This T cell receptor beta chain stems from a study of OX40 agonist ivuxolimab in advanced cancers. As for the study more broadly: Ivuxolimab was a fully human IgG2 agonistic monoclonal antibody targeting the costimulatory receptor OX40 (CD134). Patients were allowed to have had prior anti-PD-1, anti-PD-L1 or anti-CTLA-4 therapy, and around 40% of the dose-escalation patients had previously received checkpoint inhibitors. The paper covers the monotherapy dose-escalation part of the phase I ivuxolimab trial, which included N of about 50 patients. In the dose-escalation cohort, more than 80% of patients were male, and the mean age was 60 years with a range of about 20 to 80. Peripheral TCRbeta sequencing aimed to test whether ivuxolimab altered TCR sequence diversity and caused clonal T-cell expansion. Of the roughly 50 dose-escalation patients, hepatocellular carcinoma was present in about 20, melanoma in roughly 15, renal cell carcinoma in 9 and head and neck cancer in 9. Partial responses occurred in three dose-escalation patients: two with cutaneous melanoma and one with hepatocellular carcinoma. Intravenous ivuxolimab was administered to patients every 2 weeks at six dose levels: 0.01, 0.1, 0.3, 1.5, 3 and 10 mg/kg.

CDR1 SGHTA and CDR2 FQGNSA were looked up in the germline V gene. From its cysteine to its phenylalanine, the CDR3 spans 16 amino acids. The retained sequence is limited to the CDR3, 48 bases, with the frame set at the first base. The junction carries 19 bases between V and J, which are trimmed by 5 bases and 2 bases respectively. Genomic DNA was extracted from sorted cells for sequencing of the TCRbeta CDR3 region. The immunoSEQ Assay was used for sequencing of TCRbeta CDR3 regions. TCRdb retrieved this table from immuneACCESS and kept in-frame rearrangements only. Not all clones are present; in checked studies, unresolved V genes account for under half, and no reason is known for the remainder. This sample gives about 26,000 clones in total; more than 85% of them show up just once. Around 18% of the sample comes from the top ten. The trial excluded patients who had a history of autoimmune disease or were on systemic immunosuppression. Peripheral blood for TCR sequencing was collected from all dose cohorts at baseline, on cycle 4 day 1, and on cycle 7 day 1. Samples came from an open-label, multicenter, first-in-human phase I dose-escalation trial of ivuxolimab. Adults with locally advanced or metastatic melanoma, renal cell carcinoma, hepatocellular carcinoma or head and neck squamous cell carcinoma were enrolled in the trial. Before TCR sequencing, CD4+ and CD8+ T cells were separately sorted from peripheral blood.

What the study reported, not specific to this receptor: In the 0.1-3.0 mg/kg groups, partial responders had among the lowest normalized peripheral clonal expansion, particularly in CD8+ T cells. After ivuxolimab, CD8+ T cells had more expanded clones than CD4+ T cells on average. At doses of 0.1 to 3.0 mg/kg, clonal expansion of both CD4+ and CD8+ T cells in blood was seen between baseline and week 6. Antigen specificity was not determined for the clonally expanded peripheral T cells. Low levels of normalized T-cell clonal expansion were also seen in some nonresponding patients.

On this clone itself: Its target antigen remains unknown. No clone much larger than this one lies a single base away; base qualities are absent.

The rearrangement combines TRBV7-2 with TRBJ2-7; the D assignment is uncertain and may be TRBD1 or TRBD2, with 5 bases supporting each. This specimen was CD4+ or CD8+ T cells sorted from blood, taken in a trial of the OX40 agonist ivuxolimab. This clonotype was obtained from an adult with an advanced solid tumor such as melanoma, head and neck, liver or kidney cancer. The DNA sequence reads TGTGCCAGCAGCCCGGACAAGGGGAGACGAACCTACGAGCAGTACTTC. This codes for CASSPDKGRRTYEQYF.